The 11 T cell receptor beta chains listed next were all sequenced from one sample in a study of blood T cell repertoires in COVID-19. Sequencing used immunoSEQ multiplex PCR; TCRdb keeps in-frame clones, though not all of them. The repertoire has 200,000 to 250,000 clones, around 90% of them found once; the top ten carry about 1.6%. The sequencing input was PBMCs or T cells enriched from blood (not recorded which). The receptors originated from a woman aged 50 to 65 who had recovered from COVID-19.

The chain is built from TRBV30 and TRBJ2-2; 9 bases agree with TRBD2. Looked up from germline, CDR1 is GTSNPN and CDR2 is SVGIG (reference sequence). The CDR3 contains 14 residues. Germline trimming cut 5 bases from V and 3 bases from J; bases unmatched to any gene: 4. Here the CDR3 DNA reads TGTGCCTGGTTTAGCGGGAGTTACACCGGGGAGCTGTTTTTT. Encoded protein: CAWFSGSYTGELFF.

The rearrangement links TRBV25-1 to TRBJ2-1, with 9 bases lining up with TRBD1. The CDR3 spans 16 residues. With V trimmed by 5 bases and J by 6 bases, 11 bases remained unmatched. Germline assignment: CDR1 MGHDK and CDR2 SYGVNS. CDR3 sequence reads: CASSLPPGQGRNEQFF. As DNA, the CDR3 is TGTGCCAGCAGTCTCCCACCGGGACAGGGCCGCAATGAGCAGTTCTTC.

This clone has a handful of counts. The chain is built from TRBV2 and TRBJ1-2, with 7 positions matching TRBD1. Germline V gene lookup returns CDR1 SNHLY and CDR2 FYNNEI. Trimming cost V 6 bases and J 3 bases; bases outside gene matches: 7. This CDR3 is built from 14 residues. The CDR3 DNA follows: TGTGCCAGCAGACCGGGACAGATCGACTATGGCTACACCTTC. Amino acid sequence: CASRPGQIDYGYTF.

The V and J genes are TRBV2 and TRBJ1-4; D unclear. V lost 5 bases to trimming and J lost 8 bases, with 24 bases between them. In germline, CDR1 is SNHLY, CDR2 FYNNEI. The CDR3 is 17 amino acids. CDR3 DNA sequence: TGTGCCAGCAGTTCAACGTCGACCGGGGTTAAGGGAGAAAAACTGTTTTTT. Translation: CASSSTSTGVKGEKLFF.

The chain joins TRBV28 to TRBJ1-1; 7 bases are a match to TRBD1. This CDR3 is built from 14 residues. V shed 6 bases and J 4 bases; nucleotides not matched to a gene: 8. Germline-derived CDR1 and CDR2 are MDHEN and SYDVKM. CDR3 coding DNA: TGTGCCAGCAGCGGAGGTACAGGGGCCACTGAAGCTTTCTTT. Protein product: CASSGGTGATEAFF.

This chain links TRBV19 with TRBJ1-5; TRBD1 is a possible D gene (6 bases). The length of the CDR3 is 16 residues. Germline values: CDR1 LNHDA, CDR2 SQIVND (reference sequence). V was clipped by 5 bases and J by 2 bases, with 16 bases between them. The CDR3 protein is CASSADRKGGNQPQHF. CDR3 nucleotide sequence: TGTGCCAGTAGTGCGGACAGAAAAGGCGGCAATCAGCCCCAGCATTTT.

The sample holds a few counts of this clone. This sample includes further DNA sequences coding for the same CDR3. The CDR3 protein is CASSIRSNEQFF. CDR3 nucleotides: TGTGCCAGTAGTATCCGGTCAAATGAGCAGTTCTTC. V and J are TRBV19 and TRBJ2-1; no clear D gene. V dropped 3 bases and J dropped 7 bases, with 7 bases sitting between them. Per the germline V gene, CDR1 is LNHDA and CDR2 is SQIVND (reference sequence). The CDR3 is 12 residues long. Combining the CDR3 with reference TRBV19 and TRBJ2-1 gives the whole variable domain DGGITQSPKYLFRKEGQNVTLSCEQNLNHDAMYWYRQDPGQGLRLIYYSQIVNDFQKGDIAEGYSVSREKKESFPLTVTSAQKNPTAFYLCASSIRSNEQFFGPGTRLTVL.

The V gene is TRBV7-2, the J gene TRBJ1-2; TRBD1 is a possible D gene (6 bases). The CDR3 spans 13 residues. V lost 1 base and J 5 bases, leaving 8 bases between the germline ends. Per the germline V gene, CDR1 is SGHTA and CDR2 is FQGNSA. In DNA form, the CDR3 reads TGTGCCAGCAGCTTAGAAGGACAGTATGGCTACACCTTC. This codes for CASSLEGQYGYTF.

The V call is TRBV6-5, the J call TRBJ1-1; possibly TRBD1 for D (6 bases). V gave up 9 bases and J gave up 7 bases, with 15 bases separating them. Germline-derived CDR1 and CDR2 are MNHEY and SVGAGI. The CDR3 is 12 residues long. The CDR3 spells CASDRQANEAFF. As DNA, the CDR3 is TGTGCCAGTGACCGACAGGCCAATGAAGCTTTCTTT.

The chain employs TRBV3-1 (or the pseudogene TRBV3-2) and TRBJ2-3; 7 bases are a match to TRBD1. Trimming removed 0 bases from V and 0 bases from J; junction bases left unmatched: 6. Germline V gene lookup returns CDR1 LGHDT and CDR2 YNNKEL (reference sequence). The CDR3 has 17 residues. CDR3 sequence: CASSQDRDRASTDTQYF. DNA for the CDR3: TGTGCCAGCAGCCAAGATCGTGACAGGGCTAGCACAGATACGCAGTATTTT.

This chain connects TRBV9 to TRBJ1-1; unclear D gene. V dropped 0 bases and J dropped 4 bases, with 13 bases sitting between them. From germline, CDR1 is SGDLS and CDR2 YYNGEE. The CDR3 extends over 15 amino acids. As DNA, the CDR3 is TGTGCCAGCAGCGTAGGCAATGAACGCGGCACTGAAGCTTTCTTT. Translating it yields CASSVGNERGTEAFF. Using reference TRBV9 and TRBJ1-1 for the parts outside the CDR3, the full variable domain is DSGVTQTPKHLITATGQRVTLRCSPRSGDLSVYWYQQSLDQGLQFLIQYYNGEERAKGNILERFSAQQFPDLHSELNLSSLELGDSALYFCASSVGNERGTEAFFGQGTRLTVV.